This TCR beta chain was sequenced in a study of T cell responses to AZD1222 COVID-19 vaccine. General observations from the study: Baseline testing showed seropositivity in only a handful of AZD1222 recipients.

As regards this clone: The antigen is not known.

The V end was cut by 6 bases, the J end by 1 base, with 9 bases between. The CDR3 extends over 13 amino acids. Germline V gives CDR1 WSHSY, CDR2 SAAADI. Here immunoSEQ multiplex PCR was the method, and the copy in TCRdb shows in-frame clones only, minus some. This sample has 110,000 to 150,000 clones; 92% occur once, and the top ten carry less than 3.5%. The TCR sequence derives from an adult who received the AZD1222 COVID-19 vaccine. Sequenced material: peripheral blood, taken 28 days after the second AZD1222 dose. V and J are TRBV10-2 and TRBJ2-5; the D call may be TRBD1 or TRBD2 (5 bases each). Here the CDR3 reads CASRGRVQETQYF. The CDR3 DNA reads as TGCGCCAGCAGGGGGCGGGTCCAAGAGACCCAGTACTTC.